This record looks at one TCR beta chain sequence and its context. Per the study methods: Nucleated cell number was recorded as an estimate derived from reference gene primer amplification. Assay used: immunoSEQ multiplex PCR; TCRdb lists only in-frame clones, some missing. The DNA was the basis for D and trimming; V, J and clone size are from that table. The data hold hundreds of thousands of clones, with 80% to 90% observed a single time. The CDR3 length is 15 residues. The V gene's germline CDR1 is SEHNR and CDR2 FQNEAQ (reference sequence). Trimming removed 2 bases from V and 2 bases from J, with 10 bases in between. The data belong to a study of blood T cell repertoires in COVID-19. As for the study in general: The cDNA or gDNA used as material had been derived from T cells, B-cell-depleted T cells, or PBMCs.

Patients in Seattle were enrolled during active infection, then followed longitudinally. The V and J genes are TRBV7-9 and TRBJ1-5, with D perhaps matching TRBD1 (5 bases). Sequenced input: peripheral blood. The receptor comes from a woman aged 70-85 years with COVID-19, enrolled during active disease. CDR3 DNA: TGTGCCAGCAGCTTAACAGGTGGAGGCAATCAGCCCCAGCATTTT. Translation gives CASSLTGGGNQPQHF.